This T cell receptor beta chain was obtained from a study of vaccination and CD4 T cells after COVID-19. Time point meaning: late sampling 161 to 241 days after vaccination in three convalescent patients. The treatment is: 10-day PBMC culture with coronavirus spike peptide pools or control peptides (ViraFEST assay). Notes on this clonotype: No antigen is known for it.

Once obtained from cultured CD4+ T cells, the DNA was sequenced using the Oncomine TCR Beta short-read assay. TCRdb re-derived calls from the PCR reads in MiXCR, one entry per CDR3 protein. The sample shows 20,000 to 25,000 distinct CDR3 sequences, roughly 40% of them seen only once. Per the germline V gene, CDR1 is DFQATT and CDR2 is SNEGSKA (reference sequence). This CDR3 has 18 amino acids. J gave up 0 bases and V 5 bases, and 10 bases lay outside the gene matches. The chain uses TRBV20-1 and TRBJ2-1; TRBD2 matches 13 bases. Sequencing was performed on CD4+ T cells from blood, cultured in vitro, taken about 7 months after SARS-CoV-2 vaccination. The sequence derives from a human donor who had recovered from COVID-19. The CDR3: CSALPGLAGIISYNEQFF. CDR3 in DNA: TGCAGTGCTCTACCGGGACTAGCGGGAATCATCTCCTACAATGAGCAGTTCTTC.